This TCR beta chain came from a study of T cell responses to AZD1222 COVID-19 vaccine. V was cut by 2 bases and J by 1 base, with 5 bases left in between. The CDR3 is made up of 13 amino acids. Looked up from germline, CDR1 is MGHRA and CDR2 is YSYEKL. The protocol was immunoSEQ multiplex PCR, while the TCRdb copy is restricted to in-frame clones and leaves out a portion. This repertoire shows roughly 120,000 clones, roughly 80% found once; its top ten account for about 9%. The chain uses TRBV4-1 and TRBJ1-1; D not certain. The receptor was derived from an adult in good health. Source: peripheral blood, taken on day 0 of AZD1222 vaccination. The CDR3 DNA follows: TGCGCCAGCAGCCAAAAAGAGAACACTGAAGCTTTCTTT. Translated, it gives CASSQKENTEAFF.